This entry lists 8 T cell receptor beta chains sequenced from one sample in a study of control samples from healthy donors and cancer patients. Clones were read by immunoSEQ multiplex PCR, and TCRdb kept only the in-frame ones, dropping some. The sample has around 180,000 clones, about 91% seen once. The sequencing input was blood. The receptors were gathered from a woman in her thirties or forties in good health.

DNA of the CDR3: TGCGCCAGCAGTGAGTCCGGTGGACTAGCGAAGTACCAAGAGACCCAGTACTTC. Its translation: CASSESGGLAKYQETQYF. V usage is TRBV10-2 and J usage is TRBJ2-5; 9 bases line up with TRBD2. V lost 0 bases and J lost 0; bases outside the gene matches: 8. The length of the CDR3 is 18 residues. Germline V CDR1 and CDR2: WSHSY, SAAADI.

The V call is TRBV3-1 (or the pseudogene TRBV3-2), the J call TRBJ1-5; D is ambiguous. V gave up 5 bases and J gave up 2 bases, with 4 bases separating them. The CDR3 consists of 12 residues. Germline-derived CDR1 and CDR2 are LGHDT and YNNKEL (reference sequence). The CDR3, as DNA: TGTGCCAGCAGCGCCGGCAATCAGCCCCAGCATTTT. This encodes CASSAGNQPQHF.

This clone came up once. The CDR3 loop is CASSEGGPYNEQFF. In DNA form, the CDR3 reads TGCGCCAGCAGTGAAGGGGGGCCCTACAATGAGCAGTTCTTC. This chain joins TRBV10-1 and TRBJ2-1; TRBD1 or TRBD2 may be the D gene (6 bases each). The CDR3 consists of 14 residues. V was shortened by 3 bases and J by 2 bases, with 8 bases between the two germline ends. Germline lookup yields CDR1 WNHNN and CDR2 SYGVQD (reference sequence).

The V and J genes are TRBV11-2 and TRBJ1-2; 8 positions agree with TRBD1. CDR1 and CDR2 (germline): SGHAT, FQNNGV. V trimming: 5 bases; J trimming: 2 bases; junction bases outside the gene matches: 16. This CDR3 spans 18 amino acids. This chain's CDR3 is CASSRIQGGGRFNYGYTF. As DNA, the CDR3 is TGTGCCAGCAGCCGCATACAGGGGGGCGGCCGTTTCAACTATGGCTACACCTTC.

The chain combines TRBV5-1 with TRBJ2-5, with D possibly TRBD1 on 7 matching bases. This CDR3 has 16 residues. V was cut by 5 bases and J by 5 bases, with 22 bases left in between. The germline V gene has CDR1 SGHRS and CDR2 YFSETQ. CDR3 sequence: CASRGIFGGGGETQYF. The CDR3 DNA sequence: TGCGCCAGCAGGGGAATCTTTGGAGGGGGCGGGGAGACCCAGTACTTC.

The chain is built from TRBV5-1 and TRBJ2-1, with D possibly matching TRBD2 (5 bases). Trimming stripped 1 base from V and 1 base from J, with 6 bases between. The CDR3 spans 14 residues. CDR1 and CDR2 (germline): SGHRS, YFSETQ. DNA for the CDR3: TGCGCCAGCAGCTTGTCGGGGTCCTACAATGAGCAGTTCTTC. It is translated as CASSLSGSYNEQFF. Variable domain in full (rest from reference TRBV5-1 and TRBJ2-1): KAGVTQTPRYLIKTRGQQVTLSCSPISGHRSVSWYQQTPGQGLQFLFEYFSETQRNKGNFPGRFSGRQFSNSRSEMNVSTLELGDSALYLCASSLSGSYNEQFFGPGTRLTVL.

This clone occurred once. The genes are TRBV13 and TRBJ2-7; 7 bases match TRBD1. V was pared by 0 bases and J by 4 bases, with 3 bases of the junction left unmatched. CDR1 is PRHDT and CDR2 is FYEKMQ in the germline V gene (reference sequence). The length of the CDR3 is 14 residues. The CDR3 sequence: CASSLGGQQYEQYF. The DNA for the CDR3 is TGTGCCAGCAGCTTAGGGGGACAGCAATACGAGCAGTACTTC. Filled out from reference TRBV13 and TRBJ2-7, the complete variable domain reads AAGVIQSPRHLIKEKRETATLKCYPIPRHDTVYWYQQGPGQDPQFLISFYEKMQSDKGSIPDRFSAQQFSDYHSELNMSSLELGDSALYFCASSLGGQQYEQYFGPGTRLTVT.

The chain couples TRBV28 to TRBJ2-3; TRBD2 might be the D (6 bases). Germline V gene sequence: CDR1 MDHEN, CDR2 SYDVKM. V dropped 6 bases and J dropped 1 base, with 17 bases sitting between them. The CDR3 is 16 amino acids. The CDR3 loop reads CASSFTWDFRTDTQYF. In DNA form, the CDR3 reads TGTGCCAGCAGCTTCACTTGGGACTTCCGCACAGATACGCAGTATTTT.